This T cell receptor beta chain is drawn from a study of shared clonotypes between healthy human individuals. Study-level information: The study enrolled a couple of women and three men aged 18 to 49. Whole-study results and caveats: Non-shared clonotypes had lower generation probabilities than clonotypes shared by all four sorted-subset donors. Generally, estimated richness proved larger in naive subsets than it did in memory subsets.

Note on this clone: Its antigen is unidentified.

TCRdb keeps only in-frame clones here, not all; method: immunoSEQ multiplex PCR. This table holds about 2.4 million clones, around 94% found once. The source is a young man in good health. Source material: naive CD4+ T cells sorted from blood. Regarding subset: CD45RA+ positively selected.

The CDR3 sequence: CASDDLAGRVNEQFF. The CDR3 bases are TGTGCCAGCGACGACTTAGCGGGAAGGGTCAATGAGCAGTTCTTC. V usage is TRBV6-1 and J usage is TRBJ2-1; 8 nucleotides line up with TRBD2. The V gene end was trimmed by 8 bases and the J gene end by 6 bases; junction bases not matched to a gene: 12. This CDR3 has 15 residues. Germline loops: CDR1 MNHNS, CDR2 SASEGT.